A selection of T cell receptor beta chains follows, all from one sample in a study of circulating and synovial CD4+ cells in juvenile arthritis. Sequencing was performed with immunoSEQ multiplex PCR; in TCRdb, only in-frame clones are kept and a portion is missing. The sample contains thousands of clones, approximately 80% of which appear only once. Sequenced input: CD4+ T cells from synovial fluid. Receptor source: a human donor with juvenile idiopathic arthritis. Both conserved end residues are part of each CDR3. The order of the fields is V gene, D gene, clone size, J gene, CDR3 protein, CDR3 DNA. A D gene is named only where the DNA matches it firmly. For some rows the clone size is stated as once, few or many, or as a class when expanded; others skip it.

TRBV5-1	TRBD2	-	TRBJ2-1	CASSRDRGGDEQFF	TGCGCCAGCAGTCGAGATCGGGGAGGGGACGAGCAGTTCTTC
TRBV4-3	-	-	TRBJ1-6	CASSRGGAAGNSPLHF	TGCGCCAGCAGCCGCGGTGGGGCAGCGGGAAATTCACCCCTCCACTTT
TRBV29-1	TRBD1	-	TRBJ2-4	CSVATGLVDIQYF	TGCAGCGTAGCGACAGGGTTAGTGGACATTCAGTACTTC
TRBV7-2	-	-	TRBJ1-6	CASSLGQGNSPPLHF	TGTGCCAGCAGCTTAGGCCAGGGGAATTCGCCACCCCTCCACTTT
TRBV30	-	once	TRBJ2-5	CAWKGYQETQYF	TGTGCCTGGAAGGGGTACCAAGAGACCCAGTACTTC
TRBV29-1	TRBD2	-	TRBJ2-1	CSVEIVTSGLRSYNEQFF	TGCAGCGTTGAAATAGTGACTAGCGGGCTCCGCTCCTACAATGAGCAGTTCTTC
TRBV27	TRBD1	-	TRBJ2-3	CASSFSGTGSSDTQYF	TGTGCCAGCAGTTTCTCCGGGACAGGGAGTTCAGATACGCAGTATTTT
TRBV5-6	TRBD1	-	TRBJ1-1	CASSFRTGIYTEAFF	TGTGCCAGCAGCTTCCGGACAGGGATCTACACTGAAGCTTTCTTT
TRBV10-3	-	-	TRBJ2-3	CAISATSTDTQYF	TGTGCCATCAGTGCTACTAGCACAGATACGCAGTATTTT
TRBV6-1	TRBD1	-	TRBJ1-6	CASSVDRGNNSPLHF	TGTGCCAGCAGTGTGGACAGGGGAAATAATTCACCCCTCCACTTT
TRBV7-9	TRBD2	-	TRBJ2-2	CASSKREGSTGELFF	TGTGCCAGCAGTAAGCGGGAGGGGTCCACCGGGGAGCTGTTTTTT
TRBV10-3	TRBD2	once	TRBJ2-3	CAIRESGGAADTQYF	TGTGCCATCAGGGAAAGCGGGGGGGCCGCAGATACGCAGTATTTT
TRBV29-1	TRBD1	-	TRBJ1-4	CSVETGVLPGEKLFF	TGCAGCGTTGAAACAGGGGTACTACCTGGGGAAAAACTGTTTTTT
TRBV7-2	TRBD2	-	TRBJ2-2	CASSLDPLAERTGELFF	TGTGCCAGCAGCTTAGACCCACTAGCGGAACGCACCGGGGAGCTGTTTTTT
TRBV29-1	-	few	TRBJ2-1	CSVDSLVDEQFF	TGCAGCGTTGACAGCCTAGTTGATGAGCAGTTCTTC
TRBV7-9	-	once	TRBJ2-5	CASRREGGGETQYF	TGTGCCAGCAGACGAGAGGGGGGGGGAGAGACCCAGTACTTC
TRBV6-1	-	-	TRBJ1-5	CASSEAGQGYQPQHF	TGTGCCAGCAGTGAAGCCGGCCAGGGGTACCAGCCCCAGCATTTT
TRBV5-6	-	once	TRBJ1-4	CASSPSQLLANEKLFF	TGTGCCAGCAGCCCATCCCAGTTGCTGGCTAATGAAAAACTGTTTTTT
TRBV18	-	-	TRBJ2-5	CASSGQKETQYF	TGTGCCAGCTCCGGACAGAAAGAGACCCAGTACTTC
TRBV11-3	TRBD2	few	TRBJ2-1	CASSLGLSGISEQFF	TGTGCCAGCAGCTTAGGCCTTAGCGGGATTAGTGAGCAGTTCTTC
TRBV7-8	-	once	TRBJ2-5	CASSLGAGQETQYF	TGTGCCAGCAGCTTAGGTGCGGGACAGGAGACCCAGTACTTC
TRBV5-4	-	-	TRBJ2-1	CASSLQSGSYNEQFF	TGTGCCAGCAGCCTACAGAGCGGCTCCTACAATGAGCAGTTCTTC
TRBV27	TRBD1	-	TRBJ1-3	CASSYRGSSGNTIYF	TGTGCCAGCAGTTACAGGGGCTCCTCTGGAAACACCATATATTTT
TRBV9	TRBD2	-	TRBJ2-3	CASSPKRGPTDTQYF	TGTGCCAGCAGCCCCAAGCGGGGGCCCACAGATACGCAGTATTTT
TRBV7-9	TRBD1	-	TRBJ1-6	CASSLGDRVNSPLHF	TGTGCCAGCAGCTTAGGGGACAGGGTAAATTCACCCCTCCACTTT
TRBV19	TRBD1	-	TRBJ1-6	CASSVLNRGINSPLHF	TGTGCCAGTAGTGTACTTAACAGGGGAATCAATTCCCCCCTCCACTTT
TRBV27	TRBD1	-	TRBJ2-4	CASSRTGQNIQYF	TGTGCCAGCAGTCGGACAGGTCAAAACATTCAGTACTTC
TRBV7-9	TRBD1	once	TRBJ1-5	CASSRDSSNQPQHF	TGTGCCAGCAGCAGGGACAGTAGCAATCAGCCCCAGCATTTT
TRBV19	-	-	TRBJ2-7	CASSIVRDSSEQYF	TGTGCCAGTAGTATTGTTCGGGACTCCTCTGAGCAGTACTTC
TRBV11-2	-	-	TRBJ1-2	CASSLGVGGSDGYTF	TGTGCCAGCAGCTTAGGAGTCGGGGGGAGTGATGGCTACACCTTC
TRBV2	-	-	TRBJ1-2	CASSPGPGYTF	TGTGCCAGCAGCCCTGGACCGGGATACACCTTC
TRBV28	TRBD2	-	TRBJ2-7	CASSAPGASGYSYEQYF	TGTGCCAGCAGTGCCCCTGGGGCTAGCGGTTACTCCTACGAGCAGTACTTC
TRBV19	TRBD1	-	TRBJ2-3	CASSKRVTGGGTDTQYF	TGTGCCAGTAGTAAAAGGGTGACAGGGGGAGGCACAGATACGCAGTATTTT
TRBV30	-	few	TRBJ2-1	CAWSSGAPYNEQFF	TGTGCCTGGAGTAGCGGTGCCCCCTACAATGAGCAGTTCTTC
TRBV19	TRBD2	-	TRBJ2-7	CASCLAGFVCEQYF	TGTGCCAGTTGCTTAGCGGGATTCGTATGCGAGCAGTACTTC
TRBV6-6	TRBD2	-	TRBJ2-7	CASSQPGLAGDEQYF	TGTGCCAGCAGTCAACCGGGACTAGCGGGAGACGAGCAGTACTTC
TRBV27	TRBD2	-	TRBJ2-1	CASSPRGGRPNEQFF	TGTGCCAGCAGTCCCCGGGGGGGGCGCCCCAATGAGCAGTTCTTC
TRBV5-1	TRBD1	few	TRBJ1-1	CASSKDRGNTEAFF	TGCGCCAGCAGCAAGGACAGGGGGAACACTGAAGCTTTCTTT
TRBV6-1	-	-	TRBJ1-2	CASSRSPLLYTF	TGTGCCAGCTCCCGGAGCCCTCTCCTCTACACCTTC
TRBV2	-	-	TRBJ1-1	CASTEGGGYTEAFF	TGTGCCAGCACCGAAGGGGGTGGCTACACTGAAGCTTTCTTT
TRBV2	-	-	TRBJ2-1	CASSELWGVPSYNEQFF	TGTGCCAGCAGTGAATTGTGGGGGGTACCGTCCTACAATGAGCAGTTCTTC